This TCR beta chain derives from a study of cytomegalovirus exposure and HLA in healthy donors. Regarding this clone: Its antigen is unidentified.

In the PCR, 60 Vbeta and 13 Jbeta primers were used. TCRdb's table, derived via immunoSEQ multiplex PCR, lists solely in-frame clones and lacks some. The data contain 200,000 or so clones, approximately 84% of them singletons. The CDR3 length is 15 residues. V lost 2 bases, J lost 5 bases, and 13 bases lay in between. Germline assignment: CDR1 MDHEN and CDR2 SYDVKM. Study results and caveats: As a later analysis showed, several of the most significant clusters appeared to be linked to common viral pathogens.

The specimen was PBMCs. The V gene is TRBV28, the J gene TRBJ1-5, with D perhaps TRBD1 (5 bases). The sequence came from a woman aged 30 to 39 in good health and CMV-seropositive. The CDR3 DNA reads TGTGCCAGCAGTTTAGGGGGGTATCGGGATCAGCCCCAGCATTTT. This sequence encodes CASSLGGYRDQPQHF.